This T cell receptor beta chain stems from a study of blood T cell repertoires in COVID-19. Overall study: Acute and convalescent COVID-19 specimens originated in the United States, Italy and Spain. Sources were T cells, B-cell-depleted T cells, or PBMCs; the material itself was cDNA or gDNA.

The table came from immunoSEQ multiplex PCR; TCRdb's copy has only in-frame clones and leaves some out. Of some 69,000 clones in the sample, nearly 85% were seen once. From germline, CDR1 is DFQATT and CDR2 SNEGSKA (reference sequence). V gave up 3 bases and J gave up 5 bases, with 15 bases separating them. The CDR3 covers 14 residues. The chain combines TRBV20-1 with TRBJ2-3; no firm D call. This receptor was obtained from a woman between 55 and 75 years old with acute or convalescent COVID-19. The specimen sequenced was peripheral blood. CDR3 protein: CSASRKGGIDTQYF. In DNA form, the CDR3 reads TGCAGTGCTAGTCGGAAAGGCGGTATAGATACGCAGTATTTT.